This record covers a single T cell receptor (beta chain). The V gene's germline CDR1 is MGHRA and CDR2 YSYEKL. This CDR3 is 17 amino acids long. V shed 2 bases and J shed 0 bases, with 17 bases lying between them. These data come from a study of T cell changes during pregnancy in multiple sclerosis. Sequencing used immunoSEQ multiplex PCR; TCRdb keeps in-frame clones, though not all of them. The sample holds 60,000 to 85,000 clones, around 92% seen once. V and J are TRBV4-1 and TRBJ2-7; D is perhaps TRBD2 (5 bases). Material: peripheral blood, obtained in the second trimester of pregnancy. The receptor was derived from a female donor in good health, enrolled as a control in a pregnancy study. CDR3 sequence (DNA): TGCGCCAGCAGCCAAAATTATCAGCGGACCTACTCCTACGAGCAGTACTTC. As protein: CASSQNYQRTYSYEQYF.